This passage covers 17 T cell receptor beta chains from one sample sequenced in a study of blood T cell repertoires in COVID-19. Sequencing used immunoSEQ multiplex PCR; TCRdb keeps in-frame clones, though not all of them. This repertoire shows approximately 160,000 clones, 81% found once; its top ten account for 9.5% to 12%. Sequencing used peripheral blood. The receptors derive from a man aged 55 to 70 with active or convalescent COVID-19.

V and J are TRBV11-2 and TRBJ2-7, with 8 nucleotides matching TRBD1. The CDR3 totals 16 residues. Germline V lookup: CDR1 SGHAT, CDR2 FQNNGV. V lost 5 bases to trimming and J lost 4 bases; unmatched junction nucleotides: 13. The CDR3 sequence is CASSPRDRSSGYEQYF. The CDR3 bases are TGTGCCAGCAGCCCCCGGGACAGGTCTTCAGGGTACGAGCAGTACTTC.

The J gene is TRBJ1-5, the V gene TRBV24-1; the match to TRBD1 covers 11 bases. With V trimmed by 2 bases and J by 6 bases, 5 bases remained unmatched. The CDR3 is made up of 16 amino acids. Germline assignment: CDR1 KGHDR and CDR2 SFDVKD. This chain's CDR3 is CATSDSGTGGGQPQHF. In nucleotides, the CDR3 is TGTGCCACCAGTGATTCCGGGACAGGGGGGGGTCAGCCCCAGCATTTT.

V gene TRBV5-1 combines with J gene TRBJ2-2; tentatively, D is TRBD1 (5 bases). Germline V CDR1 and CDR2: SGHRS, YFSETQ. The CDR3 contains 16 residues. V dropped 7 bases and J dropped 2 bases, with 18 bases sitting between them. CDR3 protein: CASRLSREPNTGELFF. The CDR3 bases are TGCGCCAGCCGTCTGTCCAGGGAACCCAACACCGGGGAGCTGTTTTTT.

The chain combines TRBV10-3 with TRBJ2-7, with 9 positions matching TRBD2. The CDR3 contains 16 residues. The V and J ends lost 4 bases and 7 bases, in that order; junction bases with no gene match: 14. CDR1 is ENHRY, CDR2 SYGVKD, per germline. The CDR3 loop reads CAISGREVAGAGEQYF. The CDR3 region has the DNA TGTGCCATCAGTGGGAGGGAGGTAGCGGGAGCAGGGGAGCAGTACTTC.

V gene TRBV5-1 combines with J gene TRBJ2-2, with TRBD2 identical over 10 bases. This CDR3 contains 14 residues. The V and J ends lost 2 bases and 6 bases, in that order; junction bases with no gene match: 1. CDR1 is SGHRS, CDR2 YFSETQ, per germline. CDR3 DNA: TGCGCCAGCAGCTTAGCGGGAGGGGCCGGGGAGCTGTTTTTT. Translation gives CASSLAGGAGELFF.

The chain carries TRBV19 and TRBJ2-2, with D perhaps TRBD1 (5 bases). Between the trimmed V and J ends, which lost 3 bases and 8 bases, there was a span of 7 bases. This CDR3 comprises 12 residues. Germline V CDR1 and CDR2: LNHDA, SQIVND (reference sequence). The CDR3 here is CASSIRAGELFF. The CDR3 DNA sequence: TGTGCCAGTAGTATCAGGGCTGGGGAGCTGTTTTTT.

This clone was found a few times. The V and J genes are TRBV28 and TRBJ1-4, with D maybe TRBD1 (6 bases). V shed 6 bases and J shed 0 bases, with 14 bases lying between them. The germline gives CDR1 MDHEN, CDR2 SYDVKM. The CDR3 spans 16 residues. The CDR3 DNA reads TGTGCCAGCAGGGGGGGGGACATCGCAACTAATGAAAAACTGTTTTTT. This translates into CASRGGDIATNEKLFF.

CDR3 in DNA: TGTGCCAGCATCAACGACGGGGTGGTTAACTATGGCTACACCTTC. Translation gives CASINDGVVNYGYTF. The genes are TRBV6-5 and TRBJ1-2; D is ambiguous. The CDR3 contains 15 residues. Germline CDR1 reads MNHEY; CDR2 reads SVGAGI. The germline V and J ends were trimmed by 7 bases and 1 base, with 16 bases remaining between them.

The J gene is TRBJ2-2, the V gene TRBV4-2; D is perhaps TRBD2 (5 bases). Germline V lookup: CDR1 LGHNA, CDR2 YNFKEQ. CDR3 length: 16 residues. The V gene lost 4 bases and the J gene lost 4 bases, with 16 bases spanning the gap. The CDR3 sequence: CASSPLQGLPTGELFF. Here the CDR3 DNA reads TGTGCCAGCAGCCCTCTCCAAGGACTTCCCACCGGGGAGCTGTTTTTT.

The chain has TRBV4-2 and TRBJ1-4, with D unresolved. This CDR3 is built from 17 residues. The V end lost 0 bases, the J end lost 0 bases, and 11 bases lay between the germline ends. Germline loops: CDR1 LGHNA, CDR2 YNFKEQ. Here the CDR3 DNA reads TGTGCCAGCAGCCAAGAAACGCGGGCAGCAACTAATGAAAAACTGTTTTTT. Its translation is CASSQETRAATNEKLFF.

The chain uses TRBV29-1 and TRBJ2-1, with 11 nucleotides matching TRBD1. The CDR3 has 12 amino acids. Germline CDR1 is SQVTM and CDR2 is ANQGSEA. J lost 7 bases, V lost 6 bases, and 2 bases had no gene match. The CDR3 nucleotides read TGCAGCGTGGGGACAGGGGGGAATGAGCAGTTCTTC. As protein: CSVGTGGNEQFF.

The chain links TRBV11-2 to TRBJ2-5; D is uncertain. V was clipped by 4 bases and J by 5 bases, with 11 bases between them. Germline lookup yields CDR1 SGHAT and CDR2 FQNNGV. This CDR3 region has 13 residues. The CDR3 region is CASSSLGRETQYF. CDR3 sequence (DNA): TGTGCCAGCAGCTCCCTAGGCCGGGAGACCCAGTACTTC.

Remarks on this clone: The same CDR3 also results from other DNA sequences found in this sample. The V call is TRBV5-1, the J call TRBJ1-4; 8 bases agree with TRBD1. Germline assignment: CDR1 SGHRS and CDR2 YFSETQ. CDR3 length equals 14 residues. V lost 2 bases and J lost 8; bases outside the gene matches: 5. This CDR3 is CASSFGQGGEKLFF. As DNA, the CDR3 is TGCGCCAGCAGCTTCGGACAGGGTGGCGAAAAACTGTTTTTT.

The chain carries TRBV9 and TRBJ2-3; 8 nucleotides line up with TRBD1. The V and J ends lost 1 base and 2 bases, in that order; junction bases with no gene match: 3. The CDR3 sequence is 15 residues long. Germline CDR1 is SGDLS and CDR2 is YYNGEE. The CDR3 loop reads CASSVQTGATDTQYF. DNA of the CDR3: TGTGCCAGCAGCGTACAGACAGGGGCCACAGATACGCAGTATTTT.

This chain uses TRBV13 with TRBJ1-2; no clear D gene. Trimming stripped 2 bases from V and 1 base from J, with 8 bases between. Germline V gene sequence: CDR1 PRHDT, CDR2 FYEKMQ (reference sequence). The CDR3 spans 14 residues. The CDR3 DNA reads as TGTGCCAGCAGCTTAACGAGTATTAACTATGGCTACACCTTC. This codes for CASSLTSINYGYTF.

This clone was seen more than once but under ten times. The CDR3 coding sequence is TGTGCCAGCTCACCAGATTCTCTCCCGGGCACTGAAGCTTTCTTT. Its protein is CASSPDSLPGTEAFF. This rearrangement joins TRBV18 to TRBJ1-1; no clear D gene. There are 15 residues in the CDR3. CDR1 KGHSH and CDR2 LQKENI come from the germline V gene. The V end lost 2 bases, the J end lost 4 bases, and 14 bases lay between the germline ends.

Written as DNA, the CDR3 is TGCAGCGTTGAAGAAAGGACAGCAACTAATGAAAAACTGTTTTTT. It codes for CSVEERTATNEKLFF. The chain links TRBV29-1 to TRBJ1-4, with D tentatively TRBD1 (6 bases). Trimming took off 0 bases at V and 0 bases at J, with 8 bases between the two ends. Germline-derived CDR1 and CDR2 are SQVTM and ANQGSEA. This CDR3 contains 15 residues.